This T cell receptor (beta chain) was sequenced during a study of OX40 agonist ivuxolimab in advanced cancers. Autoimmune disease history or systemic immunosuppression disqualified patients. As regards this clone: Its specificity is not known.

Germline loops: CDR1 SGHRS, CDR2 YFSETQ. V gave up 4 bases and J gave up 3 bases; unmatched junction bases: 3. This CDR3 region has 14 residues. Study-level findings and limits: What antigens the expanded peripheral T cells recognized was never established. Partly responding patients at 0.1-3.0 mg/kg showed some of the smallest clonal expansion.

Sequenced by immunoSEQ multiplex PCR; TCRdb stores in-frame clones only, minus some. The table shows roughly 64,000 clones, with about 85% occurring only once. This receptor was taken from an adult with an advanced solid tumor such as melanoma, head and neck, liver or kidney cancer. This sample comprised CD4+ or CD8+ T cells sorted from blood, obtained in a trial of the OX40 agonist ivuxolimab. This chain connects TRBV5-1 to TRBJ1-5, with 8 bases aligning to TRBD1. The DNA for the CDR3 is TGCGCCAGCAGCCCGGACAGGGACAATCAGCCCCAGCATTTT. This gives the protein CASSPDRDNQPQHF.